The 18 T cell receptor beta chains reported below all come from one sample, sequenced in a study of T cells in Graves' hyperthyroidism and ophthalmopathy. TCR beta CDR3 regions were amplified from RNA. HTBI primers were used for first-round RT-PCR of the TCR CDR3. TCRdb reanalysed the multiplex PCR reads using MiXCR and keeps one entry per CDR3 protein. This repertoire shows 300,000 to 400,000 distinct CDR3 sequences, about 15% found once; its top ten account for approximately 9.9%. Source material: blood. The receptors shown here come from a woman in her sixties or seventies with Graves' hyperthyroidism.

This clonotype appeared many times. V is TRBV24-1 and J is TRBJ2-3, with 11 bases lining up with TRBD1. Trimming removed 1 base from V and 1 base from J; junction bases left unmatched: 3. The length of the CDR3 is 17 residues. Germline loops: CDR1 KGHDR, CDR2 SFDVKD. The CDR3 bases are TGTGCCACCAGTGATTTCGGACAGGGGGCGGGCACAGATACGCAGTATTTT. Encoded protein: CATSDFGQGAGTDTQYF.

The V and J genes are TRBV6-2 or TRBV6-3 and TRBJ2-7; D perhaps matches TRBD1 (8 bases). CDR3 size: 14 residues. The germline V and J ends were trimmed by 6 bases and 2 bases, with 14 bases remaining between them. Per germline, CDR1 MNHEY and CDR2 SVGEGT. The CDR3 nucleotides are TGTGCCAGCAGGGAACAGGGGGGGACCTACGAGCAGTACTTC. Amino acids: CASREQGGTYEQYF.

CDR3 sequence (DNA): TGCGCCAGCACCCCGGGCTACGAGCAGTACTTC. As protein: CASTPGYEQYF. V gene TRBV5-1 combines with J gene TRBJ2-7; no clear D gene. The V end lost 6 bases, the J end lost 3 bases, and 7 bases lay between the germline ends. CDR3 length: 11 amino acids. CDR1 and CDR2 (germline): SGHRS, YFSETQ.

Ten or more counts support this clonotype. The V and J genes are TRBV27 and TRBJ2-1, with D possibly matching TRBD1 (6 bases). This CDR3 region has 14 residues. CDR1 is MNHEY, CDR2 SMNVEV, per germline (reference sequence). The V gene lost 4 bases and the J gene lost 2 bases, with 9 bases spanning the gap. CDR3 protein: CASSSTGTYNEQFF. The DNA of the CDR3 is TGTGCCAGCAGTTCAACAGGGACCTACAATGAGCAGTTCTTC.

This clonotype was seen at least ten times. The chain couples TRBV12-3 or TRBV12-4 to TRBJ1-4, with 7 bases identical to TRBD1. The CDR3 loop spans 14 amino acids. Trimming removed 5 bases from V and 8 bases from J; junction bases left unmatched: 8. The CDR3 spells CASSEQGREEKLFF. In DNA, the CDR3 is TGTGCCAGCAGTGAACAGGGGAGGGAAGAAAAACTGTTTTTT.

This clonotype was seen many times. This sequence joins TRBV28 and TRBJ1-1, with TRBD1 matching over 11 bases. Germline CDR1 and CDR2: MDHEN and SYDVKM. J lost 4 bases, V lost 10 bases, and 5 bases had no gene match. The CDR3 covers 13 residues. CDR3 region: CATDRGQGTEAFF. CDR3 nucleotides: TGTGCCACGGACAGGGGGCAGGGCACTGAAGCTTTCTTT.

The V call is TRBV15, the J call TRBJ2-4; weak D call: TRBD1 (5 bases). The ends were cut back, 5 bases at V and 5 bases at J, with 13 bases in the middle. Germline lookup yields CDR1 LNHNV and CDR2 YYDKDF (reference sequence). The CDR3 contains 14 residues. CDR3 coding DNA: TGTGCCACCAGCGGAGCAGGGTCCGAAAACATTCAGTACTTC. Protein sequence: CATSGAGSENIQYF.

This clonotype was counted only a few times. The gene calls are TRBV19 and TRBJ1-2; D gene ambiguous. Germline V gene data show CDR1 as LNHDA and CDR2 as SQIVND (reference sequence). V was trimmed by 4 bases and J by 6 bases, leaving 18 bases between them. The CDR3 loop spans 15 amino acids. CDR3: CASSRKYLGLDGYTF. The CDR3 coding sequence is TGTGCCAGTAGTAGAAAGTACCTCGGTTTGGATGGCTACACCTTC.

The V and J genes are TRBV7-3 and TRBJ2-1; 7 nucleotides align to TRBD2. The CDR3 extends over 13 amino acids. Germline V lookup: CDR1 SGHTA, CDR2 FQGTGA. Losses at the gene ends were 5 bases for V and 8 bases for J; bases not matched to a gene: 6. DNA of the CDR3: TGTGCCAGCAGCCTCGCGCGGGGGTATGAGCAGTTCTTC. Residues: CASSLARGYEQFF. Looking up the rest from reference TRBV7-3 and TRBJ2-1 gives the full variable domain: GAGVSQTPSNKVTEKGKYVELRCDPISGHTALYWYRQSLGQGPEFLIYFQGTGAADDSGLPNDRFFAVRPEGSVSTLKIQRTERGDSAVYLCASSLARGYEQFFGPGTRLTVL.

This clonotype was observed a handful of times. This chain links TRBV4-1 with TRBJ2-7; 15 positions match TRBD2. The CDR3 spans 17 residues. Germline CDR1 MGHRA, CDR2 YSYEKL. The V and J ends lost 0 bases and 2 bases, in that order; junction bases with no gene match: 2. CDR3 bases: TGCGCCAGCAGCCAAGAGGGGACTAGCGGGGGGACCTACGAGCAGTACTTC. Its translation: CASSQEGTSGGTYEQYF.

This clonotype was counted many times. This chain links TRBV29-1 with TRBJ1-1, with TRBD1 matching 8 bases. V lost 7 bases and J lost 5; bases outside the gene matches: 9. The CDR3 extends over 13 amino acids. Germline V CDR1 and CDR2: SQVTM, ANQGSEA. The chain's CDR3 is CSADRGMGTEAFF. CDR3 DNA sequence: TGCAGCGCCGACAGGGGAATGGGGACTGAAGCTTTCTTT.

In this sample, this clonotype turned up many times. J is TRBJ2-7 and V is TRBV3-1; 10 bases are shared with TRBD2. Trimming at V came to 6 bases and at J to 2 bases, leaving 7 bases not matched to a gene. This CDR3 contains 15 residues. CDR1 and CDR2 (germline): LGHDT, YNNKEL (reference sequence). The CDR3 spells CASSQRTSGPYEQYF. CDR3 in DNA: TGTGCCAGCAGTCAAAGGACTAGCGGACCCTACGAGCAGTACTTC.

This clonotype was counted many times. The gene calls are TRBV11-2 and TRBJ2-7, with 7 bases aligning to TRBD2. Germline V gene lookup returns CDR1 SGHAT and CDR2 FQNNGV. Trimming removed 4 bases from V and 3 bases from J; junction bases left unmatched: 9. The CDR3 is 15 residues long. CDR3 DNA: TGTGCCAGCAGCTCTTCAGCGGGGCCGCTCTACGAGCAGTACTTC. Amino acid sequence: CASSSSAGPLYEQYF.

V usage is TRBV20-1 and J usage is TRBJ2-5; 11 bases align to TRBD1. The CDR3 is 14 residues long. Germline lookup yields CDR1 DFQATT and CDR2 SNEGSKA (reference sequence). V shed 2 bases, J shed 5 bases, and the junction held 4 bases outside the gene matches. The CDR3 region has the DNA TGCAGTGCTAGAAGGACAGGGGGCAGGGAGACCCAGTACTTC. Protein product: CSARRTGGRETQYF.

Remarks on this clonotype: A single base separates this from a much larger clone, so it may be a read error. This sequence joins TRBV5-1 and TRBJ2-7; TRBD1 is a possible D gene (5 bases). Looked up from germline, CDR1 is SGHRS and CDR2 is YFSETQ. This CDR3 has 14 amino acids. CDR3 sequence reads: CAGSLIGDSYEQYF. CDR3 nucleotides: TGCGCCGGCAGCTTAATAGGGGACTCCTACGAGCAGTACTTC.

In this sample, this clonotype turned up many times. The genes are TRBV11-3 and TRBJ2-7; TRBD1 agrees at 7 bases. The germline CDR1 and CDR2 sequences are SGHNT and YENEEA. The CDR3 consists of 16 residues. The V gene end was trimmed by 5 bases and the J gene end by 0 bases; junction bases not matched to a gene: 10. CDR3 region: CASSARQGLSSYEQYF. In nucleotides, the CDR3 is TGTGCCAGCAGCGCCAGACAGGGATTGAGCTCCTACGAGCAGTACTTC.

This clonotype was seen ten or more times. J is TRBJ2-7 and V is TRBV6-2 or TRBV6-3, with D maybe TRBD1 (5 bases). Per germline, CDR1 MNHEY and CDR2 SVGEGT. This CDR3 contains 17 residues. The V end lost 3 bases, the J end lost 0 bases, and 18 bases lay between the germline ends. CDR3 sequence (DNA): TGTGCCAGCAGTTATAGGGGCTCGAGCGTAGACTCCTACGAGCAGTACTTC. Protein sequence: CASSYRGSSVDSYEQYF.

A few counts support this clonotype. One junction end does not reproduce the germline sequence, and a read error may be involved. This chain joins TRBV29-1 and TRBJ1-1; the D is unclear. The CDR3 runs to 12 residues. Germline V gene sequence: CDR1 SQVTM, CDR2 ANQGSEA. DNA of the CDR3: TGCAGCGTCCTTCCTTACACGTTTGAAGCTTCCTTT. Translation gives CSVLPYTFEASF.